The 6 T cell receptor beta chains given below trace back to one sample, sequenced in a study of cytomegalovirus exposure and HLA in healthy donors. PCR involved 60 Vbeta and 13 Jbeta primers. Clones were sequenced by immunoSEQ multiplex PCR, and TCRdb holds only the in-frame ones, with some missing. The sample shows approximately 150,000 clones, 70% to 85% of them seen only once. Sequencing was performed on PBMCs. These receptors originate from a male donor in good health and CMV-seronegative.

The V and J genes are TRBV5-1 and TRBJ2-6; D gene uncertain. The CDR3 has 16 amino acids. Germline V gene data show CDR1 as SGHRS and CDR2 as YFSETQ. V was clipped by 0 bases and J by 0 bases, with 7 bases between them. The CDR3 region is CASSLVGVSGANVLTF. As DNA, the CDR3 is TGCGCCAGCAGCTTGGTAGGAGTCTCTGGGGCCAACGTCCTGACTTTC. Using reference TRBV5-1 and TRBJ2-6 for the parts outside the CDR3, the full variable domain is KAGVTQTPRYLIKTRGQQVTLSCSPISGHRSVSWYQQTPGQGLQFLFEYFSETQRNKGNFPGRFSGRQFSNSRSEMNVSTLELGDSALYLCASSLVGVSGANVLTFGAGSRLTVL.

This chain uses TRBV11-2 with TRBJ1-2; tentatively, D is TRBD1 (5 bases). The CDR3 loop spans 16 amino acids. The germline V gene has CDR1 SGHAT and CDR2 FQNNGV. Trimming took 4 bases from V and 6 from J, leaving 21 bases between them. The CDR3 nucleotides are TGTGCCAGCAGCTCGTATAAGGGGAAAAGACGAGATGGCTACACCTTC. It specifies CASSSYKGKRRDGYTF.

The genes are TRBV6-5 and TRBJ1-1, with D unresolved. Germline V lookup: CDR1 MNHEY, CDR2 SVGAGI. Trimming removed 4 bases at V and 4 bases at J, with 4 bases between. This CDR3 has 11 amino acids. CDR3 in amino acids: CASSSLTEAFF. The CDR3 nucleotides read TGTGCCAGCAGTTCTCTCACTGAAGCTTTCTTT.

V is TRBV29-1 and J is TRBJ1-2; no firm D call. CDR3 size: 14 residues. In germline, CDR1 is SQVTM, CDR2 ANQGSEA. Trimming left V 5 bases short and J 6 bases short, with 19 bases between. The CDR3, as DNA: TGCAGCGTTTCTGACCTCGACTTGATCAATGGCTACACCTTC. Translation: CSVSDLDLINGYTF.

About this clone itself: An end of the junction differs from the germline gene, which may be a read error. V gene TRBV7-9 combines with J gene TRBJ2-7, with a tentative D call TRBD1 (6 bases). Germline V gene lookup returns CDR1 SEHNR and CDR2 FQNEAQ (reference sequence). The CDR3 spans 13 residues. CDR3 protein: CSSSFPGAYEQYF. The CDR3 DNA follows: TGTTCCAGCAGCTTTCCAGGGGCCTACGAGCAGTACTTC.

The gene calls are TRBV6-5 and TRBJ1-1; a possible D gene is TRBD1 (5 bases). The V end lost 6 bases, the J end lost 7 bases, and 12 bases lay between the germline ends. The CDR3 contains 12 residues. From germline, CDR1 is MNHEY and CDR2 SVGAGI. For the CDR3, the DNA is TGTGCCAGCAGCCTCAGGGTTGGTGAAGCTTTCTTT. Encoded protein: CASSLRVGEAFF.